Sequencing of this T cell receptor (beta chain) was carried out in a study of shared clonotypes between healthy human individuals. Germline trimming cut 2 bases from V and 5 bases from J; bases unmatched to any gene: 7. This CDR3 comprises 17 residues. CDR1 and CDR2 (germline): SGHDN, FVKESK. Donors, healthy HIV-negative adults, lacked recent acute infections or vaccinations. Sequencing used immunoSEQ multiplex PCR; TCRdb keeps in-frame clones, though not all of them. The sample carries about 2.3 million clones, roughly 90% recorded once. The sequence derives from a man aged 18 to 35 in good health. Some clones in this sample may be carry-over from other donors' samples. Sequencing was done on a sample of naive CD4+ T cells from PBMCs. As for subset: CD45RA+ positively selected. The chain links TRBV14 to TRBJ2-3; 13 bases fit TRBD2. DNA of the CDR3: TGTGCCAGCAGCCAACGGACTAGCGGGGGTCGGGGAGATACGCAGTATTTT. It specifies CASSQRTSGGRGDTQYF.